This TCR beta chain was documented in a study of T cells expressing NK-cell markers. TCRdb processed the 5' RACE reads again and assigns one entry to each CDR3 protein, with no DNA. The listing records about 430,000 distinct CDR3 sequences. This CDR3 has 16 residues. Germline CDR1 SGHRS, CDR2 YFSETQ. This receptor was taken from a woman aged 45-65 years in good health. This chain uses TRBV5-1 with TRBJ2-1; TCRdb names TRBD2, which stays unverified in the absence of DNA. Sequenced sample: blood T cells: a sorted CD56 or NKG2C T cell subset, CD4+ or CD8+ T cells, or bulk PBMC T cells (not recorded which). The CDR3 protein is CASSLIAGGLMNEQFF.